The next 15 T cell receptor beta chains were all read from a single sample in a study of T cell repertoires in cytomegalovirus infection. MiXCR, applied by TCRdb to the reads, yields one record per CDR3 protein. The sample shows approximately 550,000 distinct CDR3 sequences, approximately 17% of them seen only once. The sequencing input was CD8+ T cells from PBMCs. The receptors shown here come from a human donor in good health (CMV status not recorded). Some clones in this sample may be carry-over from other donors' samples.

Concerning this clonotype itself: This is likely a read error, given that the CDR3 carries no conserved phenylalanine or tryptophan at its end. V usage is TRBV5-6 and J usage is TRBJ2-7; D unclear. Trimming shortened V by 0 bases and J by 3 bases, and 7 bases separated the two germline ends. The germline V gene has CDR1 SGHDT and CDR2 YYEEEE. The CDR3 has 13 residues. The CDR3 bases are TGTGCCAGCAGCTTGGGCAGGTACTACGAGCAGTACTTA. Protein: CASSLGRYYEQYL.

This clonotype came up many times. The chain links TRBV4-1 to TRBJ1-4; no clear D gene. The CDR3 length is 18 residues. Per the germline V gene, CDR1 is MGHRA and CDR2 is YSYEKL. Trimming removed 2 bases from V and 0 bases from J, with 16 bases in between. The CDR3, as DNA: TGCGCCAGCAGCCAAATAATTGCCGGAAGTGCAACTAATGAAAAACTGTTTTTT. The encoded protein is CASSQIIAGSATNEKLFF.

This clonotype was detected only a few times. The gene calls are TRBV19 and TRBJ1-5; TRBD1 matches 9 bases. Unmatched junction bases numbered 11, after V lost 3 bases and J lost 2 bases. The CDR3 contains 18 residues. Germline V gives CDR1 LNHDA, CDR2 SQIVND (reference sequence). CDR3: CASSIRDRVVLGNQPQHF. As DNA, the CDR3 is TGTGCCAGTAGTATCCGGGACAGGGTGGTACTGGGCAATCAGCCCCAGCATTTT.

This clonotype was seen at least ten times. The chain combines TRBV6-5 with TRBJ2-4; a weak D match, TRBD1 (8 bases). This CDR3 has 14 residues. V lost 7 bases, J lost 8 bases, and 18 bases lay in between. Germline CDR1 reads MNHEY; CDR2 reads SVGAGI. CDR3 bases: TGTGCCAGCACCGGGGGGACAGGCGGGGACATTCAGTACTTC. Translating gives CASTGGTGGDIQYF.

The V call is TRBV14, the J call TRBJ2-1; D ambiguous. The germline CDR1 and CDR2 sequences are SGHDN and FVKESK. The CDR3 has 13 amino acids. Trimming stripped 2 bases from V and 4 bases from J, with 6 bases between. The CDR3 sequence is CASSQTRYNEQFF. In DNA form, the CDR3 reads TGTGCCAGCAGCCAAACCCGTTACAATGAGCAGTTCTTC.

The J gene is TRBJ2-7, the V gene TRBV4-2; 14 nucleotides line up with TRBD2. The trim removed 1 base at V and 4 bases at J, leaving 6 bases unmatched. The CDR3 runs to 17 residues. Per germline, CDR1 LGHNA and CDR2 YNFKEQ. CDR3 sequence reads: CASSQGLAGGPGYEQYF. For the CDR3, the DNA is TGTGCCAGCAGCCAAGGACTAGCGGGAGGGCCCGGGTACGAGCAGTACTTC.

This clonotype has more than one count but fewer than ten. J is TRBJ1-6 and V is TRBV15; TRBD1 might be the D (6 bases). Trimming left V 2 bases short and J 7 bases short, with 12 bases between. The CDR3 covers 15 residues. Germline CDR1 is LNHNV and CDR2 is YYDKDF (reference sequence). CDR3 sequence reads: CATSRNRVYNSPLHF. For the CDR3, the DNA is TGTGCCACCAGCAGAAACAGGGTTTACAATTCACCCCTCCACTTT.

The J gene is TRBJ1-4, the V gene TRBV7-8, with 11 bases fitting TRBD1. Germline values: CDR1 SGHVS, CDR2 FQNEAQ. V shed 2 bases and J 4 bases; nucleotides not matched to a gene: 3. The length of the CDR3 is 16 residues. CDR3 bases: TGTGCCAGCAGCTTACGGACAGGGGGCGGTAATGAAAAACTGTTTTTT. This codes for CASSLRTGGGNEKLFF.

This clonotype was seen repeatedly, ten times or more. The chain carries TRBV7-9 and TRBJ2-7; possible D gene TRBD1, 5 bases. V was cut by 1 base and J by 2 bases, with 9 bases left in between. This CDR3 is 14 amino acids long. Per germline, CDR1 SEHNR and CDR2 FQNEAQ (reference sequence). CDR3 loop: CASSLVARAYEQYF. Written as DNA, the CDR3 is TGTGCCAGCAGCTTAGTAGCCAGGGCCTACGAGCAGTACTTC.

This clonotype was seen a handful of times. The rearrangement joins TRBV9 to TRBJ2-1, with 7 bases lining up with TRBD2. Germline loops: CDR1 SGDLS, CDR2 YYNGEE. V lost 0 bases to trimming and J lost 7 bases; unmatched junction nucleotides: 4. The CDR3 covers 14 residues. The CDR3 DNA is TGTGCCAGCAGCGTAGGCGGGAGTCTGAATGAGCAGTTCTTC. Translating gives CASSVGGSLNEQFF.

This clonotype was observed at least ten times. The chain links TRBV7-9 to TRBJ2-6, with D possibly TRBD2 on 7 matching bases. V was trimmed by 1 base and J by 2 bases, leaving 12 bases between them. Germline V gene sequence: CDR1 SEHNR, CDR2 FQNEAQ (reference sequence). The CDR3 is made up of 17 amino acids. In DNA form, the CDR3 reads TGTGCCAGCAGCTTAGATACGGGGGGCCCTGGGGCCAACGTCCTGACTTTC. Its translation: CASSLDTGGPGANVLTF.

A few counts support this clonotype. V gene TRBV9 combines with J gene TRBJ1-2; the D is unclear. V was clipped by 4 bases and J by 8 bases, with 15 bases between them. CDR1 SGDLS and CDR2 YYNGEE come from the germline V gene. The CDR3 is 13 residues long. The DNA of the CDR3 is TGTGCCAGCAGCCCCCCGTCGGTAGGGGGCTACACCTTC. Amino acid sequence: CASSPPSVGGYTF.

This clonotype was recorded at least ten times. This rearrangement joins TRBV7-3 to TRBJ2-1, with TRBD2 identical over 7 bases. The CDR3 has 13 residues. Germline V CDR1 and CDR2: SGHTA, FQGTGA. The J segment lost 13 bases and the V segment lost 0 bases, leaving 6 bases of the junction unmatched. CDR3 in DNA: TGTGCCAGCAGCTTAACGGGGGGGGACTTACAGTTCTTC. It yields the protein CASSLTGGDLQFF. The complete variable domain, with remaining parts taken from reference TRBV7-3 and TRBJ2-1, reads GAGVSQTPSNKVTEKGKYVELRCDPISGHTALYWYRQSLGQGPEFLIYFQGTGAADDSGLPNDRFFAVRPEGSVSTLKIQRTERGDSAVYLCASSLTGGDLQFFGPGTRLTVL.

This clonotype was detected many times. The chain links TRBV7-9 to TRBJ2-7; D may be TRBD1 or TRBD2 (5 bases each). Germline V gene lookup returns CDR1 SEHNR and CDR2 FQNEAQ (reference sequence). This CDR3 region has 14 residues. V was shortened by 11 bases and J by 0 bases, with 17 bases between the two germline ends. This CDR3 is CALGDRDYSYEQYF. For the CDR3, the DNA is TGTGCCTTAGGGGACCGGGATTACTCCTACGAGCAGTACTTC.

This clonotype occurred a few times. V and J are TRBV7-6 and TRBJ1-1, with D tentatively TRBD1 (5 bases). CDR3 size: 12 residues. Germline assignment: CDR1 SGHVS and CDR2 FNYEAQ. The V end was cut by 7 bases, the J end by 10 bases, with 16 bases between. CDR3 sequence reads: CASTPEGKVAFF. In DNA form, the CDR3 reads TGTGCCAGCACCCCCGAGGGGAAAGTAGCTTTCTTT.